The following is a T cell receptor (beta chain) sequence with its context. Authors' methods: The assay estimated nucleated cells by amplifying reference gene primers. TCRdb's copy holds only in-frame clones and misses some; the assay was immunoSEQ multiplex PCR. That table gives V, J and clone size, and the DNA gave D and trimming. The sample includes under 350,000 clones, 80% to 90% seen only once; the top ten take around 4.2%. Participants reported their clinical history, and cohort assignment relied on those reports. The entry originates in a study of blood T cell repertoires in COVID-19. About the study: From the United States, Italy and Spain came samples of acute and convalescent COVID-19. T cells, B-cell-depleted T cells, or PBMCs provided the cDNA or gDNA that served as material.

Germline V gene data show CDR1 as MRHNA and CDR2 as SNTAGT. The CDR3 sequence is 16 residues long. Trimming took 6 bases from V and 1 from J; bases not matched to a gene: 8. The chain links TRBV6-4 to TRBJ1-5; 8 bases fit TRBD1. The source is a woman in her forties with acute COVID-19. Sample: PBMCs or T cells enriched from blood (not recorded which). In DNA form, the CDR3 reads TGTGCCAGCAGCGCCCCGGACAGGGTGAGCAATCAGCCCCAGCATTTT. It translates to CASSAPDRVSNQPQHF.